This paragraph reports one TCR beta chain. In the original analysis: Reference gene primer amplification gave estimated nucleated cell counts. Sequenced by immunoSEQ multiplex PCR; TCRdb stores in-frame clones only, minus some. V, J and clone size are those of that table, while D and trimming were read from the DNA. The sample holds 90,000 to 100,000 clones, approximately 86% seen once. The CDR3 covers 15 residues. Germline CDR1 is SGHTA and CDR2 is FQGTGA. The V end lost 0 bases, the J end lost 2 bases, and 9 bases lay between the germline ends. This record comes from a study of blood T cell repertoires in COVID-19. Study background: COVID-19 samples, acute and convalescent, were from the United States, Italy and Spain. PBMCs, B-cell-depleted T cells, or T cells provided the cDNA or gDNA that made up the material.

The source of this sequence is a man older than 75 with acute or convalescent COVID-19. Input material: peripheral blood. V and J are TRBV7-3 and TRBJ2-3; D is perhaps TRBD2 (5 bases). CDR3 sequence: CASSLTATTTDTQYF. DNA of the CDR3: TGTGCCAGCAGCTTAACAGCGACTACCACAGATACGCAGTATTTT.